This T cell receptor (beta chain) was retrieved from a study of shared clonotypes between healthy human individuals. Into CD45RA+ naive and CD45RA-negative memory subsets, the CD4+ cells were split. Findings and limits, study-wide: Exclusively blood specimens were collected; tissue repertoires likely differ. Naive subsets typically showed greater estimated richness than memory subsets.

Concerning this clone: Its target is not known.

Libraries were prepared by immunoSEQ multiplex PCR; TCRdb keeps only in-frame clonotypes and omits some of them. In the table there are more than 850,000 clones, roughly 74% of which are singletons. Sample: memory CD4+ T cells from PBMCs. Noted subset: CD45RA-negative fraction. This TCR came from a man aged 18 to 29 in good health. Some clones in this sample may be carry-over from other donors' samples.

The CDR3 DNA sequence: TGTGCCAGCAGCCAATTGGGCGGGGGCACTGAAGCTTTCTTT. Its translation is CASSQLGGGTEAFF. The genes are TRBV11-2 and TRBJ1-1; D may be TRBD1 (5 bases). The CDR3 loop spans 14 amino acids. Trimming pared 5 bases from V and 4 bases from J, leaving 14 bases between. CDR1 is SGHAT, CDR2 FQNNGV, per germline.